This T cell receptor beta chain was identified during a study of T cells expressing NK-cell markers. Study-wide context: Sequencing of TCR beta repertoires drew on sorted CD3+CD56+NKG2C+, CD3+CD56+NKG2C- and CD3+CD56-NKG2C+ T cells. Sequencing covered eight donors, seven HCMV-seropositive and one seronegative.

This CDR3 has 14 residues. Study results and limitations: Also leading the CD3+CD56-NKG2C+ fraction in a handful of donors were these clonotypes.

As concerns this clonotype: Its antigen is unknown.

A 5'RACE template switching approach incorporating UMIs was used to make TCR beta cDNA. From the 5' RACE reads, TCRdb lists one entry per CDR3 protein and no DNA. The sample is made up of some 300,000 distinct CDR3 sequences, and the top ten hold about 0.4% of it. This sequence originates from a man between 18 and 29 years old in good health. This chain connects TRBV12-3 or TRBV12-4 to TRBJ2-7; TCRdb reports TRBD1, a call that lacks DNA to check it against. Sequences were obtained from blood T cells: a sorted CD56 or NKG2C T cell subset, CD4+ or CD8+ T cells, or bulk PBMC T cells (not recorded which). This CDR3 reads CATARNTPPYEQYF.